These 23 T cell receptor beta chains were sequenced from one sample in a study of T cells after yellow fever vaccination. TCRdb called the 5' RACE reads again in MiXCR, with one record for every CDR3 protein. This table has more than 95,000 distinct CDR3 sequences, approximately 8.4% appearing once. The specimen was CD8+ T cells sorted from PBMCs, collected on the day of the yellow fever booster vaccination. These receptors all stem from a man younger than 35 who received the YFV17D yellow fever vaccine.

The chain couples TRBV4-3 to TRBJ2-1; no definite D call. The CDR3 has 17 residues. V was cut by 4 bases and J by 9 bases, with 25 bases left in between. Per the germline V gene, CDR1 is LGHNA and CDR2 is YSLEER. The CDR3 is CASSLRPPRPVMVEQFF. The CDR3 nucleotides read TGCGCCAGCAGCCTAAGACCGCCGCGCCCGGTGATGGTTGAGCAGTTCTTC.

This clonotype was seen only a few times. The rearrangement joins TRBV29-1 to TRBJ2-5; D possibly corresponds to TRBD2 (5 bases). V gave up 7 bases and J gave up 7 bases, with 22 bases separating them. The CDR3 consists of 14 residues. CDR1 and CDR2 from the germline V gene are SQVTM and ANQGSEA. Written as DNA, the CDR3 is TGCAGCGCCGATGGATGGTCGGGGTCTGGGACCCAGTACTTC. Translated, it gives CSADGWSGSGTQYF.

The table lists this clonotype with many counts. The chain links TRBV12-3 or TRBV12-4 to TRBJ2-5; perhaps TRBD2 as D (5 bases). CDR3 size: 11 residues. V lost 5 bases and J lost 5, with 6 bases in between. CDR3: CASSRGETQYF. In nucleotides, the CDR3 is TGTGCCAGCAGTCGAGGGGAGACCCAGTACTTC.

This chain connects TRBV7-2 to TRBJ1-1, with 10 bases identical to TRBD1. The germline CDR1 and CDR2 sequences are SGHTA and FQGNSA. Germline trimming cut 4 bases from V and 0 bases from J; bases unmatched to any gene: 5. This CDR3 comprises 16 residues. CDR3 loop: CASSWDRGHMNTEAFF. In DNA, the CDR3 is TGTGCCAGCAGCTGGGACAGGGGACATATGAACACTGAAGCTTTCTTT.

The DNA of the CDR3 is TGCGCCAGCAGCCCTTGGACTGCCGGGGAGCTGTTTTTT. This gives the protein CASSPWTAGELFF. The V and J genes are TRBV4-3 and TRBJ2-2, with D tentatively TRBD2 (5 bases). In germline, CDR1 is LGHNA, CDR2 YSLEER. The CDR3 is made up of 13 amino acids. The V gene lost 4 bases and the J gene lost 6 bases, with 9 bases spanning the gap.

This clonotype showed up just a few times. V is TRBV20-1 and J is TRBJ2-7, with D perhaps matching TRBD2 (6 bases). This CDR3 contains 13 residues. Germline CDR1 DFQATT, CDR2 SNEGSKA (reference sequence). V was trimmed by 1 base and J by 6 bases, leaving 13 bases between them. CDR3 residues: CSARGGALLEQYV. The CDR3 DNA sequence: TGCAGTGCTAGAGGCGGGGCCCTCCTCGAGCAGTACGTC.

This clonotype was counted a few times. The chain is built from TRBV6-2 or TRBV6-3 and TRBJ1-1, with D perhaps TRBD1 (5 bases). The germline V gene encodes CDR1 MNHEY and CDR2 SVGEGT. The CDR3 extends over 11 amino acids. V dropped 6 bases and J dropped 8 bases, with 10 bases sitting between them. CDR3 loop: CASSPDSEAFF. CDR3 bases: TGTGCCAGCAGCCCCGACAGCGAAGCTTTCTTT.

The rearrangement joins TRBV11-1 to TRBJ2-7; TRBD1 matches 8 bases. V lost 4 bases and J lost 4; bases outside the gene matches: 9. The CDR3 has 15 amino acids. From germline, CDR1 is SGHAT and CDR2 FQDESV (reference sequence). The CDR3 DNA sequence: TGTGCCAGCAGCTCTTCGTTGGGACAGGCTTACGAGCAGTACTTC. Protein product: CASSSSLGQAYEQYF. The variable domain in full, with the rest retrieved from reference TRBV11-1 and TRBJ2-7, is EAEVAQSPRYKITEKSQAVAFWCDPISGHATLYWYRQILGQGPELLVQFQDESVVDDSQLPKDRFSAERLKGVDSTLKIQPAELGDSAMYLCASSSSLGQAYEQYFGPGTRLTVT.

The chain joins TRBV13 to TRBJ1-5; possible D gene TRBD1, 5 bases. Germline CDR1 PRHDT, CDR2 FYEKMQ (reference sequence). This CDR3 spans 14 amino acids. V was cut by 0 bases and J by 4 bases, with 7 bases left in between. Here the CDR3 DNA reads TGTGCCAGCAGCTTAGGAGACAGAAATCAGCCCCAGCATTTT. Its protein product is CASSLGDRNQPQHF.

CDR3 nucleotides: TGTGCCAGCAGTTATGTTAGGGTGGGGGGGCAGGAGACCCAGTACTTC. Translation: CASSYVRVGGQETQYF. This chain joins TRBV6-6 and TRBJ2-5, with D possibly being TRBD2 (7 bases). Per the germline V gene, CDR1 is MNHNY and CDR2 is SVGAGI (reference sequence). The ends were cut back, 3 bases at V and 5 bases at J, with 19 bases in the middle. This CDR3 is built from 16 residues.

The V call is TRBV7-2, the J call TRBJ2-7; 7 nucleotides agree with TRBD1. Per the germline V gene, CDR1 is SGHTA and CDR2 is FQGNSA. V was pared by 3 bases and J by 3 bases, with 5 bases of the junction left unmatched. The CDR3 runs to 14 residues. The CDR3 loop is CASSFGTAFYEQYF. The CDR3 DNA reads TGTGCCAGCAGCTTCGGGACAGCGTTCTACGAGCAGTACTTC. Variable domain in full (rest from reference TRBV7-2 and TRBJ2-7): GAGVSQSPSNKVTEKGKDVELRCDPISGHTALYWYRQSLGQGLEFLIYFQGNSAPDKSGLPSDRFSAERTGGSVSTLTIQRTQQEDSAVYLCASSFGTAFYEQYFGPGTRLTVT.

This clonotype was seen a few times. CDR3 sequence reads: CASSYGAPYQPQHF. The CDR3 DNA is TGTGCCAGCAGTTACGGGGCACCTTATCAGCCCCAGCATTTT. This sequence joins TRBV6-2 or TRBV6-3 and TRBJ1-5; D may be TRBD1 (5 bases). The V gene's germline CDR1 is MNHEY and CDR2 SVGEGT. The CDR3 loop spans 14 amino acids. Deletions cut 2 bases from V and 5 bases from J, with 10 bases between.

This clonotype was counted at least ten times. DNA for the CDR3: TGTGCCAGTAGTATGACTAGCGGGGGGCTTACAACCCAGTACTTC. As protein: CASSMTSGGLTTQYF. The V call is TRBV19, the J call TRBJ2-5; 13 bases are shared with TRBD2. This CDR3 has 15 residues. The germline CDR1 and CDR2 sequences are LNHDA and SQIVND (reference sequence). V dropped 3 bases and J dropped 8; count of bases not matched to a gene: 6.

This clonotype occurred a few times. The chain has TRBV7-8 and TRBJ2-7; either TRBD1 or TRBD2 may supply D (6 bases each). This CDR3 contains 16 residues. Germline lookup yields CDR1 SGHVS and CDR2 FQNEAQ. V lost 2 bases, J lost 6 bases, and 20 bases lay in between. The CDR3 sequence is CASSLTPPGASGEQYF. CDR3 nucleotide sequence: TGTGCCAGCAGCTTAACCCCCCCGGGGGCTTCGGGCGAGCAGTACTTC.

The rearrangement links TRBV7-8 to TRBJ2-7; possible D gene TRBD2, 5 bases. The CDR3 spans 15 residues. CDR1 is SGHVS, CDR2 FQNEAQ, per germline. V was clipped by 1 base and J by 0 bases, with 10 bases between them. CDR3 nucleotide sequence: TGTGCCAGCAGCTTAGGCTCGGGGAGCTCCTACGAGCAGTACTTC. Protein product: CASSLGSGSSYEQYF.

This clonotype appeared a few times. The gene calls are TRBV10-2 and TRBJ1-5; TRBD1 aligns across 12 bases. The CDR3 contains 19 residues. With V trimmed by 6 bases and J by 6 bases, 18 bases remained unmatched. CDR1 and CDR2 (germline): WSHSY, SAAADI. The CDR3 DNA sequence: TGCGCCAGCAGCGACTCGCCGGGACAGGGGGCACATTTAGGTCAGCCCCAGCATTTT. Translating gives CASSDSPGQGAHLGQPQHF.

With respect to this clonotype: Sequence at one end of the junction differs from germline and may be a read error. The rearrangement uses TRBV7-9 and TRBJ2-5; 8 positions agree with TRBD1. CDR1 SEHNR and CDR2 FQNEAQ come from the germline V gene (reference sequence). The CDR3 contains 16 residues. CDR3 amino acids: CASSLITGGQEETQHF. In DNA, the CDR3 is TGTGCCAGCAGCCTTATTACAGGGGGGCAAGAAGAGACCCAGCACTTC.

The chain links TRBV5-1 to TRBJ2-3; 9 nucleotides agree with TRBD2. J gave up 8 bases and V 2 bases, and 18 bases lay outside the gene matches. The CDR3 runs to 18 residues. Looked up from germline, CDR1 is SGHRS and CDR2 is YFSETQ. The CDR3 protein is CASSFRGLWTSDEVTQYF. The CDR3, as DNA: TGCGCCAGCAGCTTTCGAGGGTTGTGGACTAGCGATGAAGTTACGCAGTATTTT.

This clonotype was counted a few times. The chain combines TRBV10-1 with TRBJ1-1, with D possibly being TRBD1 (6 bases). The length of the CDR3 is 16 residues. V shed 0 bases and J shed 6 bases, with 17 bases lying between them. Per the germline V gene, CDR1 is WNHNN and CDR2 is SYGVQD (reference sequence). CDR3 in amino acids: CASSESTESGEAEAFF. CDR3 nucleotide sequence: TGCGCCAGCAGTGAGTCGACGGAATCAGGGGAAGCTGAAGCTTTCTTT.

This clonotype has more than one count but fewer than ten. The genes are TRBV5-6 and TRBJ2-7; unclear D gene. From germline, CDR1 is SGHDT and CDR2 YYEEEE. The V and J ends lost 1 base and 4 bases respectively, with 15 bases between them. The CDR3 sequence is 15 residues long. The CDR3: CASSLIGRPRYEQYV. The CDR3 DNA reads TGTGCCAGCAGCTTGATTGGTCGGCCCCGTTACGAGCAGTACGTC.

This clonotype was recorded a few times. The chain carries TRBV5-1 and TRBJ1-1; 9 bases agree with TRBD1. This CDR3 is 13 amino acids long. Germline V gene data show CDR1 as SGHRS and CDR2 as YFSETQ. Losses at the gene ends were 7 bases for V and 9 bases for J; bases not matched to a gene: 10. CDR3 protein: CASLDPGTGKAFF. CDR3 bases: TGCGCCAGCCTCGACCCAGGGACAGGGAAAGCTTTCTTT.

This clonotype was detected a few times. V gene TRBV7-8 combines with J gene TRBJ1-3, with TRBD1 identical over 8 bases. Looked up from germline, CDR1 is SGHVS and CDR2 is FQNEAQ. The CDR3 runs to 19 residues. J lost 2 bases, V lost 5 bases, and 17 bases had no gene match. The CDR3 reads CASSPRVFIDRGTGNTIYF. The CDR3 region has the DNA TGTGCCAGCAGCCCGAGGGTCTTCATCGACAGGGGAACTGGAAACACCATATATTTT.

The table lists this clonotype with a few counts. V usage is TRBV7-8 and J usage is TRBJ2-3; TRBD1 is a possible D gene (5 bases). V lost 5 bases and J 6 bases, leaving 15 bases between the germline ends. The CDR3 is made up of 14 amino acids. Per germline, CDR1 SGHVS and CDR2 FQNEAQ. DNA for the CDR3: TGTGCCAGCAGCCTTCTGGGGCCTCGGGATACGCAGTATTTT. Protein sequence: CASSLLGPRDTQYF.